These 10 T cell receptor beta chains came from one sample sequenced in a study of cytomegalovirus exposure and HLA in healthy donors. Primers included in the PCR were 60 Vbeta and 13 Jbeta primers. Repertoires were generated with immunoSEQ multiplex PCR, while TCRdb's copy carries only in-frame clones and drops some. The sample consists of approximately 190,000 clones, roughly 74% of them appearing once. Sequenced: PBMCs. Receptors originate from a woman in her 30s in good health and CMV-seropositive.

The chain has TRBV19 and TRBJ2-1; possibly TRBD2 for D (5 bases). This CDR3 has 14 amino acids. The germline V and J ends were trimmed by 2 bases and 6 bases, with 11 bases remaining between them. From germline, CDR1 is LNHDA and CDR2 SQIVND (reference sequence). The CDR3 coding sequence is TGTGCCAGTAGTATAAGTAGAAGCGGCAATGAGCAGTTCTTC. This encodes CASSISRSGNEQFF.

The chain couples TRBV6-4 to TRBJ2-7; 7 bases fit TRBD1. The V gene's germline CDR1 is MRHNA and CDR2 SNTAGT. Germline trimming cut 5 bases from V and 3 bases from J; bases unmatched to any gene: 10. CDR3 length: 15 residues. The CDR3 here is CASSNPGTVDYEQYF. For the CDR3, the DNA is TGTGCCAGCAGTAACCCCGGGACAGTGGACTACGAGCAGTACTTC.

The gene calls are TRBV18 and TRBJ2-2; no firm D call. The length of the CDR3 is 14 residues. Trimming shortened V by 3 bases and J by 3 bases, and 8 bases separated the two germline ends. Germline-derived CDR1 and CDR2 are KGHSH and LQKENI. The CDR3 reads CASSPRLDTGELFF. In DNA form, the CDR3 reads TGTGCCAGCTCACCGAGGCTGGACACCGGGGAGCTGTTTTTT.

This chain connects TRBV4-1 to TRBJ1-2; D is undetermined. Germline lookup yields CDR1 MGHRA and CDR2 YSYEKL. This CDR3 contains 13 residues. V lost 1 base and J lost 4, with 7 bases in between. The CDR3 DNA reads as TGCGCCAGCAGCCAAGGGAGGTTCTATGGCTACACCTTC. This sequence encodes CASSQGRFYGYTF.

The V call is TRBV7-9, the J call TRBJ1-2; 7 positions agree with TRBD1. V was pared by 5 bases and J by 1 base, with 7 bases of the junction left unmatched. The CDR3 totals 15 residues. Germline CDR1 SEHNR, CDR2 FQNEAQ (reference sequence). CDR3 protein: CASSRGQGVNYGYTF. The CDR3 DNA reads as TGTGCCAGCAGCCGTGGGCAGGGGGTTAACTATGGCTACACCTTC.

V usage is TRBV9 and J usage is TRBJ2-1; 8 bases map to TRBD2. Germline loops: CDR1 SGDLS, CDR2 YYNGEE. V lost 2 bases and J lost 6; bases outside the gene matches: 7. The CDR3 loop spans 15 amino acids. The chain's CDR3 is CASSVSGGPANEQFF. The CDR3 nucleotides are TGTGCCAGCAGCGTCTCGGGGGGGCCCGCCAATGAGCAGTTCTTC.

This chain links TRBV6-5 with TRBJ1-4; perhaps TRBD1 as D (5 bases). The CDR3 has 15 amino acids. CDR1 MNHEY and CDR2 SVGAGI come from the germline V gene. Trimming pared 6 bases from V and 6 bases from J, leaving 17 bases between. The DNA for the CDR3 is TGTGCCAGCAGCCGGGGGGTGGGTTTTGATGAAAAACTGTTTTTT. Translating it yields CASSRGVGFDEKLFF.

The chain's CDR3 is CASGNAGTNSGNTIYF. The CDR3 DNA reads as TGTGCCAGCGGAAATGCCGGGACAAACTCTGGAAACACCATATATTTT. The rearrangement links TRBV9 to TRBJ1-3; TRBD1 might be the D (6 bases). Trimming cost V 7 bases and J 0 bases, with 17 bases left between them. Germline V CDR1 and CDR2: SGDLS, YYNGEE. The CDR3 consists of 16 residues.

The chain carries TRBV4-3 and TRBJ1-2; 8 bases agree with TRBD1. This CDR3 comprises 13 residues. Germline CDR1 reads LGHNA; CDR2 reads YSLEER. V shed 4 bases and J 6 bases; nucleotides not matched to a gene: 4. The CDR3 is CASSRRGLDGYTF. DNA of the CDR3: TGCGCCAGCAGCCGCAGGGGGCTAGATGGCTACACCTTC.

The chain has TRBV5-6 and TRBJ1-4; D is unresolved. Germline loops: CDR1 SGHDT, CDR2 YYEEEE. V was clipped by 0 bases and J by 13 bases, with 7 bases between them. The CDR3 runs to 11 residues. CDR3: CASSLGQRLFF. The CDR3 bases are TGTGCCAGCAGCTTGGGGCAGCGACTGTTTTTT.